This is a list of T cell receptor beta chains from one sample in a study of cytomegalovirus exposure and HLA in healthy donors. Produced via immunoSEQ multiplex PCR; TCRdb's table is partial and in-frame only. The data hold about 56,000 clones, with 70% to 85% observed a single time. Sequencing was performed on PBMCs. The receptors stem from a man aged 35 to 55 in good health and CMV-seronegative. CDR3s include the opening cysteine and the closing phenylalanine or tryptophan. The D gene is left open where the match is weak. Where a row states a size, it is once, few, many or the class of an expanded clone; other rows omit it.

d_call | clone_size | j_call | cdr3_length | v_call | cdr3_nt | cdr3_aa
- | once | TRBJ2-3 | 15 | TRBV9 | TGTGCCAGCAGCGTACCAGAGGGGGGCACAGATACGCAGTATTTT | CASSVPEGGTDTQYF
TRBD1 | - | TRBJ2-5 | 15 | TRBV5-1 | TGCGCCAGCAGCGAAGGACAGGGGCCCCAAGAGACCCAGTACTTC | CASSEGQGPQETQYF
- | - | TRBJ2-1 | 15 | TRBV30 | TGTGCCTGGAGTGTCGGTAGCGGCACCTACAATGAGCAGTTCTTC | CAWSVGSGTYNEQFF
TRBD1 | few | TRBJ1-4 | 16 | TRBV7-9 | TGTGCCAGCAGCTTCTTCGGGGGACAGGGACTCGAAAAACTGTTTTTT | CASSFFGGQGLEKLFF
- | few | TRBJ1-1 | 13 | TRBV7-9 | TGTGCCAGCAGCTTTCAGGGAGGGACTGAAGCTTTCTTT | CASSFQGGTEAFF
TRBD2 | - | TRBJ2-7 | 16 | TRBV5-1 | TGCGCCAGCAGCCTACTGAGAGCGGGGGGGCCTGGGGAGCAGTACTTC | CASSLLRAGGPGEQYF
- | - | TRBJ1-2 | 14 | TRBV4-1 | TGCGCCAGCAGTCTGGACAGCATCGGCTATGGCTACACCTTC | CASSLDSIGYGYTF